The T cell receptor beta chain described here comes from a study of cytomegalovirus exposure and HLA in healthy donors. Across the whole study: Caucasian-associated ancestry cluster membership applied to just over 80% of around 400 genotyped donors. Study-level results: An analysis that came later showed most CMV-associated TCR beta chains appearing HLA-restricted.

As regards this clone: The antigen remains undetermined.

This CDR3 is built from 12 residues. CDR1 SEHNR and CDR2 FQNEAQ come from the germline V gene (reference sequence). The V and J ends lost 4 bases and 5 bases respectively, with 8 bases between them. The PCR used 60 Vbeta and 13 Jbeta primers. Some clones are missing from TCRdb's copy, which holds only in-frame ones; the method was immunoSEQ multiplex PCR. The sample holds about 160,000 clones, about four fifths seen once. The chain carries TRBV7-9 and TRBJ1-1; D perhaps matches TRBD1 (5 bases). This TCR derives from a male donor in good health and CMV-seropositive. Sequenced sample: PBMCs. The CDR3 reads CASSWTKTEAFF. CDR3 nucleotide sequence: TGTGCCAGCAGCTGGACAAAGACTGAAGCTTTCTTT.